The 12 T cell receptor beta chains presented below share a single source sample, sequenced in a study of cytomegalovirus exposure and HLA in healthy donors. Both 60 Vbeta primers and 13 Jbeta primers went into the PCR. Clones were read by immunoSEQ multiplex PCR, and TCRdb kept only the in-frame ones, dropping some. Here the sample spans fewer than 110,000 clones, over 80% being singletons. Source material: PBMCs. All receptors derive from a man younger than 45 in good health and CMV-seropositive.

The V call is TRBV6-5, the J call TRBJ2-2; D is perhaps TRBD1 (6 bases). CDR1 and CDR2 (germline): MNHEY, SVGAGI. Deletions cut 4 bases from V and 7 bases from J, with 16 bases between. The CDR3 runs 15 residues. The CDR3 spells CASSSSWGPSGELFF. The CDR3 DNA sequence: TGTGCCAGCAGTTCCTCGTGGGGGCCGAGCGGGGAGCTGTTTTTT.

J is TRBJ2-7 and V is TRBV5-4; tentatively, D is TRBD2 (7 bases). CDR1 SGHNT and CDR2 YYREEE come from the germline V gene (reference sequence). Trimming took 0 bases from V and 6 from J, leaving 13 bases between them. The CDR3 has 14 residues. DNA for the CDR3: TGTGCCAGCAGCTTGGTAGGGGGGGTCTCCGAGCAGTACTTC. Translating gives CASSLVGGVSEQYF.

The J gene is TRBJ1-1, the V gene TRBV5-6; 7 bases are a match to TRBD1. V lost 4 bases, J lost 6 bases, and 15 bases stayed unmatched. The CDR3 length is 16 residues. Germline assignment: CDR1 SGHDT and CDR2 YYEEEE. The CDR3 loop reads CASSLAPGTAWAEAFF. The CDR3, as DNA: TGTGCCAGCAGCCTCGCTCCCGGGACAGCGTGGGCTGAAGCTTTCTTT.

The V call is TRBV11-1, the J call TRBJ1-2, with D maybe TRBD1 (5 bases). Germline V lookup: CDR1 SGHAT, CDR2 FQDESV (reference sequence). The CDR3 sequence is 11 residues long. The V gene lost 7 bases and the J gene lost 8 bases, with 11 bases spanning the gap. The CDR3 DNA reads TGTGCCAGCACCCCTCAGGGCGGCTACACCTTC. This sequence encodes CASTPQGGYTF.

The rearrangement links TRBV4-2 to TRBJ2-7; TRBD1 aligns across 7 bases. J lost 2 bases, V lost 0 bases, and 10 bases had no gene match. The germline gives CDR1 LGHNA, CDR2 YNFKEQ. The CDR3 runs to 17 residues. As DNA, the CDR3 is TGTGCCAGCAGCCAAGATATGTTGGGCCAGGGGGCCTACGAGCAGTACTTC. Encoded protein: CASSQDMLGQGAYEQYF.

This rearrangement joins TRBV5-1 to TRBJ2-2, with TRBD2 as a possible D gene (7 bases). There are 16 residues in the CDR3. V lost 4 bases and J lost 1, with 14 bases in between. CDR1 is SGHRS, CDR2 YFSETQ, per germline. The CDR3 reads CASSPQGRGNTGELFF. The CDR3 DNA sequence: TGCGCCAGCAGCCCGCAGGGGAGGGGGAACACCGGGGAGCTGTTTTTT.

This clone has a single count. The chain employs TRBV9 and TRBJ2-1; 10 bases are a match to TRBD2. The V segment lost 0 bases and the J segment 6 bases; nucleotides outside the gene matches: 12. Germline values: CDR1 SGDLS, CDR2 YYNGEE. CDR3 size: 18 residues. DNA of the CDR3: TGTGCCAGCAGCGTAGGGGGGGCGCTAGCGGGGGCGGTCAATGAGCAGTTCTTC. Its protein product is CASSVGGALAGAVNEQFF.

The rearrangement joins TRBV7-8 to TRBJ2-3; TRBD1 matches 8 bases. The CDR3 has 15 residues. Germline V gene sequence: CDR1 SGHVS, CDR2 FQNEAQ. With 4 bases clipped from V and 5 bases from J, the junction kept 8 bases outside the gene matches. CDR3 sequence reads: CASSSQGGFGDTQYF. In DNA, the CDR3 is TGTGCCAGCAGCTCACAGGGGGGCTTTGGAGATACGCAGTATTTT.

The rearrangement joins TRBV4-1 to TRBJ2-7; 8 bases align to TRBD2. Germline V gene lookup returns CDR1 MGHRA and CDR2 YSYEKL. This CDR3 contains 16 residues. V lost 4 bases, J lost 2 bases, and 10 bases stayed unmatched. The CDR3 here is CASSPIFGGGPYEQYF. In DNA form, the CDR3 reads TGCGCCAGCAGCCCAATATTCGGGGGGGGTCCCTACGAGCAGTACTTC.

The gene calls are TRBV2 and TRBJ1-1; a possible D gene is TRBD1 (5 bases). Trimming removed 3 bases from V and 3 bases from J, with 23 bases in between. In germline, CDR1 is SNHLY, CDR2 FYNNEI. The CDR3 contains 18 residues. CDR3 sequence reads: CASSDRGGRRGSDTEAFF. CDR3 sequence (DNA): TGTGCCAGCAGTGATCGAGGAGGACGGCGGGGGTCGGACACTGAAGCTTTCTTT. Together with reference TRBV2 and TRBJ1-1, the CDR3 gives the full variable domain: EPEVTQTPSHQVTQMGQEVILRCVPISNHLYFYWYRQILGQKVEFLVSFYNNEISEKSEIFDDQFSVERPDGSNFTLKIRSTKLEDSAMYFCASSDRGGRRGSDTEAFFGQGTRLTVV.

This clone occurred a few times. The CDR3 loop is CASSGGVGSGGRTGELFF. CDR3 in DNA: TGTGCCAGCAGCGGGGGGGTTGGCAGCGGGGGCCGAACCGGGGAGCTGTTTTTT. The chain uses TRBV7-8 and TRBJ2-2, with TRBD2 matching over 8 bases. Germline loops: CDR1 SGHVS, CDR2 FQNEAQ. After removal of 5 bases from V and 5 bases from J, the junction contained 16 bases not matched to a gene. The CDR3 totals 18 residues.

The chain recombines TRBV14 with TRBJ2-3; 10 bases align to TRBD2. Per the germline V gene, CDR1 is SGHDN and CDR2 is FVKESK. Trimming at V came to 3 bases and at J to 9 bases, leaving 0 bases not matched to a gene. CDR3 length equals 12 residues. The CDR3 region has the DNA TGTGCCAGCAGCCAGGGACTAGCGACGCAGTATTTT. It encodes CASSQGLATQYF.